This TCR beta chain came from a study of blood T cell repertoires in COVID-19. Turning to the study itself: Acute-phase and convalescent COVID-19 samples originated in the United States, Italy and Spain. PBMCs, B-cell-depleted T cells, or T cells provided the cDNA or gDNA that made up the material.

In the authors' methods: Amplification with reference gene primers provided the estimates of nucleated cell counts. Sequencing was performed with immunoSEQ multiplex PCR; in TCRdb, only in-frame clones are kept and a portion is missing. V, J and clone size are taken as reported in that table, and D and trimming were inferred from the DNA itself. The table has 200,000 or so clones, around nine tenths seen once. Germline V gene sequence: CDR1 SGHNT, CDR2 YYREEE (reference sequence). CDR3 length: 15 amino acids. V lost 0 bases, J lost 4 bases, and 13 bases lay in between. This TCR was sampled from a man between 60 and 75 years old who had recovered from COVID-19. The source material was peripheral blood. The chain combines TRBV5-4 with TRBJ2-5, with a possible D match to TRBD1 (6 bases). The CDR3 sequence is CASSLEGRGRETQYF. The DNA for the CDR3 is TGTGCCAGCAGCTTGGAGGGTAGGGGGAGAGAGACCCAGTACTTC.